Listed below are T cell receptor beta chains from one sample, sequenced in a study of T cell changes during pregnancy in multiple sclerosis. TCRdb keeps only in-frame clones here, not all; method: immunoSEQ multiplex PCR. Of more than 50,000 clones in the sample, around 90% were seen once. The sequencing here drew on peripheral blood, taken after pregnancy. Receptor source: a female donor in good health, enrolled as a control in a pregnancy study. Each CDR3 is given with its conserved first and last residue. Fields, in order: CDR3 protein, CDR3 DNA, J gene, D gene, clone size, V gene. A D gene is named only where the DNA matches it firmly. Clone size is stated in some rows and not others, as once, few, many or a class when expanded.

cdr3_aa: CASSHFAGGRATGELFF; cdr3_nt: TGTGCCAGCAGCCATTTTGCGGGGGGGCGAGCCACCGGGGAGCTGTTTTTT; j_call: TRBJ2-2; d_call: TRBD2; clone_size: .; v_call: TRBV4-2
cdr3_aa: CASGSGDPGANVLTF; cdr3_nt: TGTGCTAGTGGTTCAGGGGACCCTGGGGCCAACGTCCTGACTTTC; j_call: TRBJ2-6; d_call: .; clone_size: .; v_call: TRBV12-5
cdr3_aa: CASSDGSPSTDTQYF; cdr3_nt: TGCGCCAGCAGCGACGGGTCCCCTAGCACAGATACGCAGTATTTT; j_call: TRBJ2-3; d_call: .; clone_size: .; v_call: TRBV5-1
cdr3_aa: CASSYGTGSGNTIYF; cdr3_nt: TGTGCCAGCAGTTACGGGACAGGGTCCGGAAACACCATATATTTT; j_call: TRBJ1-3; d_call: TRBD1; clone_size: .; v_call: TRBV6-6
cdr3_aa: CASSLRRTYEQYF; cdr3_nt: TGTGCCAGCAGCTTGCGGCGGACCTACGAGCAGTACTTC; j_call: TRBJ2-7; d_call: .; clone_size: .; v_call: TRBV5-8
cdr3_aa: CASRAGGGVEQFF; cdr3_nt: TGTGCCAGCAGGGCCGGGGGGGGCGTAGAGCAGTTCTTC; j_call: TRBJ2-1; d_call: TRBD2; clone_size: .; v_call: TRBV6-1
cdr3_aa: CASSDRGVGLDEQYF; cdr3_nt: TGTGCCAGCAGCGACCGGGGGGTAGGGCTGGACGAGCAGTACTTC; j_call: TRBJ2-7; d_call: TRBD2; clone_size: .; v_call: TRBV7-9
cdr3_aa: CASRPPGGDGGVANEQYF; cdr3_nt: TGTGCCAGCAGACCCCCGGGGGGAGACGGGGGCGTCGCGAACGAGCAGTACTTC; j_call: TRBJ2-7; d_call: .; clone_size: .; v_call: TRBV7-9
cdr3_aa: CASSLGPGRGETQYF; cdr3_nt: TGTGCCAGCAGCTTAGGCCCGGGTAGGGGAGAGACCCAGTACTTC; j_call: TRBJ2-5; d_call: .; clone_size: .; v_call: TRBV7-6
cdr3_aa: CASSPMTPPNSPLHF; cdr3_nt: TGTGCCAGCAGCCCAATGACACCACCTAATTCACCCCTCCACTTT; j_call: TRBJ1-6; d_call: .; clone_size: once; v_call: TRBV7-2
cdr3_aa: CASRLRDRGFGSTEAFF; cdr3_nt: TGTGCCAGCAGGCTCCGGGACAGGGGATTCGGGAGCACTGAAGCTTTCTTT; j_call: TRBJ1-1; d_call: TRBD1; clone_size: once; v_call: TRBV27
cdr3_aa: CSTRQGGEQFF; cdr3_nt: TGCAGTACCCGACAGGGAGGTGAGCAGTTCTTC; j_call: TRBJ2-1; d_call: .; clone_size: .; v_call: TRBV29-1
cdr3_aa: CASSYVAGDQETQYF; cdr3_nt: TGTGCCAGCTCGTACGTAGCGGGGGACCAAGAGACCCAGTACTTC; j_call: TRBJ2-5; d_call: TRBD2; clone_size: once; v_call: TRBV18
cdr3_aa: CASSLTYVRAGEQYF; cdr3_nt: TGTGCCAGCAGCTTAACTTATGTGCGGGCCGGCGAGCAGTACTTC; j_call: TRBJ2-7; d_call: .; clone_size: .; v_call: TRBV7-2
cdr3_aa: CASSKYSGGERNIQYF; cdr3_nt: TGTGCCAGCAGCAAGTATAGCGGGGGGGAGAGAAACATTCAGTACTTC; j_call: TRBJ2-4; d_call: TRBD2; clone_size: .; v_call: TRBV28
cdr3_aa: CASSLWTGLYGYTF; cdr3_nt: TGTGCCAGCAGCCTCTGGACAGGGCTCTATGGCTACACCTTC; j_call: TRBJ1-2; d_call: TRBD1; clone_size: .; v_call: TRBV7-2
cdr3_aa: CASSQERAGSGELFF; cdr3_nt: TGCGCCAGCAGCCAAGAGAGGGCGGGGTCCGGGGAGCTGTTTTTT; j_call: TRBJ2-2; d_call: .; clone_size: .; v_call: TRBV4-1
cdr3_aa: CATSRDPSAGDEQFF; cdr3_nt: TGTGCCACCAGCAGAGACCCTTCCGCGGGCGATGAGCAGTTCTTC; j_call: TRBJ2-1; d_call: .; clone_size: .; v_call: TRBV15
cdr3_aa: CASSLAGRNYGYTF; cdr3_nt: TGTGCCAGCAGCTTAGCCGGCAGGAACTATGGCTACACCTTC; j_call: TRBJ1-2; d_call: .; clone_size: once; v_call: TRBV7-2
cdr3_aa: CAWRTSGSTDTQYF; cdr3_nt: TGTGCCTGGAGAACTAGCGGGAGCACAGATACGCAGTATTTT; j_call: TRBJ2-3; d_call: TRBD2; clone_size: .; v_call: TRBV30
cdr3_aa: CASSARDREHSPLHF; cdr3_nt: TGTGCCAGCAGCGCGAGGGACAGGGAACATTCACCCCTCCACTTT; j_call: TRBJ1-6; d_call: TRBD1; clone_size: .; v_call: TRBV9
cdr3_aa: CASSTPEADTQYF; cdr3_nt: TGTGCCAGCAGCACCCCCGAGGCAGATACGCAGTATTTT; j_call: TRBJ2-3; d_call: .; clone_size: .; v_call: TRBV21-1
cdr3_aa: CASSLDNRGRFYGYTF; cdr3_nt: TGTGCCAGCAGCTTGGACAACAGGGGGCGCTTCTATGGCTACACCTTC; j_call: TRBJ1-2; d_call: TRBD1; clone_size: .; v_call: TRBV5-6
cdr3_aa: CAIRPGTDTGELFF; cdr3_nt: TGTGCCATCAGGCCCGGGACAGACACCGGGGAGCTGTTTTTT; j_call: TRBJ2-2; d_call: TRBD1; clone_size: .; v_call: TRBV10-3
cdr3_aa: CASSEMGRDNEQFF; cdr3_nt: TGTGCCAGCAGTGAAATGGGCAGAGACAATGAGCAGTTCTTC; j_call: TRBJ2-1; d_call: .; clone_size: .; v_call: TRBV25-1
cdr3_aa: CASSEQGEFYEQYF; cdr3_nt: TGTGCCAGCAGCGAACAGGGGGAGTTCTACGAGCAGTACTTC; j_call: TRBJ2-7; d_call: TRBD1; clone_size: .; v_call: TRBV2
cdr3_aa: CASSSETSGRFNEQFF; cdr3_nt: TGTGCCAGCAGTTCAGAGACTAGCGGGAGGTTCAATGAGCAGTTCTTC; j_call: TRBJ2-1; d_call: TRBD2; clone_size: .; v_call: TRBV25-1
cdr3_aa: CASSLFPPGQRFETQYF; cdr3_nt: TGCGCCAGCAGCTTGTTCCCCCCGGGACAGCGTTTTGAGACCCAGTACTTC; j_call: TRBJ2-5; d_call: TRBD1; clone_size: .; v_call: TRBV5-1
cdr3_aa: CATSRDRSRARNTEAFF; cdr3_nt: TGTGCCACCAGCAGAGATCGATCCCGAGCACGTAACACTGAAGCTTTCTTT; j_call: TRBJ1-1; d_call: .; clone_size: .; v_call: TRBV15